The clone carrying this T cell receptor beta chain was seen a handful of times. Its antigen is still unknown. Method: immunoSEQ multiplex PCR; TCRdb's copy keeps in-frame clones and lacks some. The sample has some 96,000 clones, about 90% seen once. These data come from a study of graft-versus-host responses after intestinal transplantation. Overall study: In this cohort, recipients had multivisceral, liver-intestinal, or isolated intestinal transplants.

V trimming: 4 bases; J trimming: 0 bases; junction bases outside the gene matches: 3. The V gene's germline CDR1 is LGHNA and CDR2 YNFKEQ. The length of the CDR3 is 15 residues. The specimen was unstimulated CD4+ T cells sorted from spleen or lymph node cells, collected before transplant. This chain uses TRBV4-2 with TRBJ2-3; 8 bases are a match to TRBD2. The sequence was obtained from a human donor who was the organ donor for an intestinal transplant. CDR3 bases: TGTGCCAGCAGCCGAATAGCGGGGAGCACAGATACGCAGTATTTT. Its protein is CASSRIAGSTDTQYF.